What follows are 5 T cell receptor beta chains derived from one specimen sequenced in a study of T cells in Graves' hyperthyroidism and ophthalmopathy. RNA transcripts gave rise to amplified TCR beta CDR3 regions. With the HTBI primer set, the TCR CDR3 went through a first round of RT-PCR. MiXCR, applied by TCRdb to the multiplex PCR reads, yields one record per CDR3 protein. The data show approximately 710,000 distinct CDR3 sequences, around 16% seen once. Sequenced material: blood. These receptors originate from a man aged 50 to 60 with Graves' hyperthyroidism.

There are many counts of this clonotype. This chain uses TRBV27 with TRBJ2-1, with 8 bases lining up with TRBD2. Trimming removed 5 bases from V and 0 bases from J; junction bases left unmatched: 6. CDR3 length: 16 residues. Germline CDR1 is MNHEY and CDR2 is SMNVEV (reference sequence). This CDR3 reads CASSTPSGRSYNEQFF. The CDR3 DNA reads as TGTGCCAGCAGTACGCCTAGCGGGCGCTCCTACAATGAGCAGTTCTTC.

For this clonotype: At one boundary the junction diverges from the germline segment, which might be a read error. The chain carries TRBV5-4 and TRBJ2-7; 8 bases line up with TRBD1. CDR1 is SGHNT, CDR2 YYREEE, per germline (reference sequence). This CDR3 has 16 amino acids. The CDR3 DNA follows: TGTGCCAGCAGCTGGACAGGGACCAGTCATCCCTACGAGCGGTACTTC. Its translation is CASSWTGTSHPYERYF.

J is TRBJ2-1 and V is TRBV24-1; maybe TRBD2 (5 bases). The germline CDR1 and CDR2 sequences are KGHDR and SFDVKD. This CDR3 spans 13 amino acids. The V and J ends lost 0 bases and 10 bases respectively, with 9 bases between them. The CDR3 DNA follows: TGTGCCACCAGTGATTTGGAGAGCGGAGAGCAGTTCTTC. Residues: CATSDLESGEQFF.

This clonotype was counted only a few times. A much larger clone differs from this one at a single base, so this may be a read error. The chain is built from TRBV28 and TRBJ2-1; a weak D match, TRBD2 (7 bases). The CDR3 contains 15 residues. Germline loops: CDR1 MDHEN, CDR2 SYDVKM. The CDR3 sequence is CANSFRGARRNEQFF. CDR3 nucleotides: TGTGCCAACAGTTTTCGGGGGGCTCGTCGAAATGAGCAGTTCTTC. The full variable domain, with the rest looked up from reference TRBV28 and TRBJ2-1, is DVKVTQSSRYLVKRTGEKVFLECVQDMDHENMFWYRQDPGLGLRLIYFSYDVKMKEKGDIPEGYSVSREKKERFSLILESASTNQTSMYLCANSFRGARRNEQFFGPGTRLTVL.

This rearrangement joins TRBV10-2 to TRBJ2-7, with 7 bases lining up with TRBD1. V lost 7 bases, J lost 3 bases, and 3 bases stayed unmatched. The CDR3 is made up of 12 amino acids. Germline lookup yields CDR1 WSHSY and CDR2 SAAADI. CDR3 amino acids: CASIGDSYEQYF. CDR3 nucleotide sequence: TGCGCCAGCATCGGGGACAGCTACGAGCAGTACTTC.